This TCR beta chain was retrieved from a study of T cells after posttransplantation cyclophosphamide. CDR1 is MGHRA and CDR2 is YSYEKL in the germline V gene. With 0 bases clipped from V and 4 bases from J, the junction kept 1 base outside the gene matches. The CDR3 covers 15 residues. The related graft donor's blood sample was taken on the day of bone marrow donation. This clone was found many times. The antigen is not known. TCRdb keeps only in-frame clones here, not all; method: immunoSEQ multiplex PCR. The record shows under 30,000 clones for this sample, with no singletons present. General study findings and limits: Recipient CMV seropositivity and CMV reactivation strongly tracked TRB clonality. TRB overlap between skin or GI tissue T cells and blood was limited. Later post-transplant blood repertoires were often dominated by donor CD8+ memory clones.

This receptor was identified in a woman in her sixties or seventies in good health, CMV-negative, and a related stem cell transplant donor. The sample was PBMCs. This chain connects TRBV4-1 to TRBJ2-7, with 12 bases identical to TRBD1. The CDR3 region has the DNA TGCGCCAGCAGCCAAGAGGGACAGGGGGCTTACGAGCAGTACTTC. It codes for CASSQEGQGAYEQYF.